This T cell receptor beta chain was sequenced during a study of early T cells in non-severe SARS-CoV-2 infection. Via MiXCR, TCRdb re-called the 5' RACE reads, giving one row per CDR3 protein. The repertoire holds around 61,000 distinct CDR3 sequences, with 10% to 11% as singletons. This clonotype was detected many times. V gave up 0 bases and J gave up 3 bases, with 5 bases separating them. CDR1 DFQATT and CDR2 SNEGSKA come from the germline V gene (reference sequence). The CDR3 loop spans 12 amino acids. Sequenced material: whole blood. The sequence was collected from an adult who was a healthcare worker with PCR-confirmed SARS-CoV-2 infection or an uninfected control (not recorded which). This sequence joins TRBV20-1 and TRBJ2-5; no clear D. CDR3 nucleotides: TGCAGTGCTAGAGATCTGGAAGAGACCCAGTACTTC. Its protein is CSARDLEETQYF.